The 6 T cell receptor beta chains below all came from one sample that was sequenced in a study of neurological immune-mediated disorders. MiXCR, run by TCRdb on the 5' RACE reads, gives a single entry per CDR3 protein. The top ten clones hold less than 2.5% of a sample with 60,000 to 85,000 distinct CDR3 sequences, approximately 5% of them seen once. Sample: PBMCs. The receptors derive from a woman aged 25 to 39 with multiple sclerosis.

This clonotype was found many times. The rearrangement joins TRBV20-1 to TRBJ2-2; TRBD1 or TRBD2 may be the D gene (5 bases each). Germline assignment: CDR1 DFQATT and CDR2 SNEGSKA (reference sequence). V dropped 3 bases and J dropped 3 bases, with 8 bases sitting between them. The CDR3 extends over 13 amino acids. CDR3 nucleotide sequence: TGCAGTGCTAGCGGGGCTTACACCGGGGAGCTGTTTTTT. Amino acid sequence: CSASGAYTGELFF.

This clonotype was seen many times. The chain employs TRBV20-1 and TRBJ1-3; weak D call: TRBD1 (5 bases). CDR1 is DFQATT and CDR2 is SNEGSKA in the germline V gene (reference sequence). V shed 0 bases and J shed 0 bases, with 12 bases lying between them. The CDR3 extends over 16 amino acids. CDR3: CSARDRSGASGNTIYF. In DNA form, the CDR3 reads TGCAGTGCTAGAGATCGTTCCGGGGCCTCTGGAAACACCATATATTTT.

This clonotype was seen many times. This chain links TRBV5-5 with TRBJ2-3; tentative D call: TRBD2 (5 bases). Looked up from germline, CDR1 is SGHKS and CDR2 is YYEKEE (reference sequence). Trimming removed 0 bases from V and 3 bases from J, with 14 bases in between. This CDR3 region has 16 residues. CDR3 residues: CASSLAADSRTDTQYF. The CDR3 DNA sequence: TGTGCCAGCAGCTTGGCTGCGGACTCACGTACAGATACGCAGTATTTT.

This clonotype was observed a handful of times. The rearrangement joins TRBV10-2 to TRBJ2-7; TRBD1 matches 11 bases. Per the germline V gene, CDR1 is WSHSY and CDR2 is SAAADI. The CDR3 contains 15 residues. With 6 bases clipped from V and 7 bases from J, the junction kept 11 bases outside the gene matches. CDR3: CASSQTGQGGREQYF. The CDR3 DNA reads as TGCGCCAGCAGCCAGACGGGACAGGGGGGTCGAGAGCAGTACTTC.

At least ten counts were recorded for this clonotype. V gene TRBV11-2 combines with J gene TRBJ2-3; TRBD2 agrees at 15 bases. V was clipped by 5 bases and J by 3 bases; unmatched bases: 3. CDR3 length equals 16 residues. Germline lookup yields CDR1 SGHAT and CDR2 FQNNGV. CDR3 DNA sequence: TGTGCCAGCAGCAGGACTAGCGGGGGGGAAACAGATACGCAGTATTTT. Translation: CASSRTSGGETDTQYF.

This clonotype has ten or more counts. The CDR3 reads CASRPTGGAVAGGYNEQFF. CDR3 sequence (DNA): TGTGCCAGCAGGCCAACAGGGGGCGCGGTAGCGGGAGGTTACAATGAGCAGTTCTTC. V and J are TRBV12-3 or TRBV12-4 and TRBJ2-1; perhaps TRBD2 as D (10 bases). V lost 6 bases and J 4 bases, leaving 28 bases between the germline ends. The CDR3 sequence is 19 residues long.